The 27 T cell receptor beta chains below were found in one sample sequenced in a study of blood T cell repertoires in COVID-19. Sequencing used immunoSEQ multiplex PCR; TCRdb keeps in-frame clones, though not all of them. This table has 250,000 or so clones, 88% appearing once. Sequences were obtained from PBMCs or T cells enriched from blood (not recorded which). Receptors originate from a woman aged 40 to 50 with acute COVID-19.

The chain uses TRBV21-1 and TRBJ2-2; TRBD1, as called in the table, went unchecked against the DNA. TRBV21-1 is classified as a pseudogene. CDR3 length: 16 amino acids. In DNA form, the CDR3 reads TGTGCCAGCAGCTCCCGACAGGGTGATGACACCGGGGAGCTGTTTTTT. It translates to CASSSRQGDDTGELFF.

The rearrangement links TRBV5-4 to TRBJ1-6; D gene uncertain. Germline V gene lookup returns CDR1 SGHNT and CDR2 YYREEE (reference sequence). Trimming removed 0 bases from V and 0 bases from J, with 10 bases in between. The CDR3 has 17 amino acids. The CDR3 reads CASSLAGKSSYNSPLHF. CDR3 bases: TGTGCCAGCAGCTTGGCGGGTAAAAGCTCCTATAATTCACCCCTCCACTTT.

This clone was counted once. The chain uses TRBV25-1 and TRBJ1-1; D gene unclear. Germline-derived CDR1 and CDR2 are MGHDK and SYGVNS. V lost 8 bases and J lost 4, with 11 bases in between. The CDR3 covers 12 residues. The CDR3 sequence is CASSIFGTEAFF. CDR3 bases: TGTGCCAGCTCGATCTTCGGCACTGAAGCTTTCTTT.

The chain joins TRBV2 to TRBJ1-2; tentative D call: TRBD1 (6 bases). This CDR3 has 16 residues. V dropped 5 bases and J dropped 8 bases, with 24 bases sitting between them. Looked up from germline, CDR1 is SNHLY and CDR2 is FYNNEI. The CDR3 here is CASSPPGTFSIQGYTF. CDR3 nucleotide sequence: TGTGCCAGCAGTCCCCCTGGGACATTTAGTATCCAGGGCTACACCTTC.

The gene calls are TRBV5-1 and TRBJ2-2; 9 nucleotides match TRBD1. Trimming took 4 bases from V and 6 from J; bases not matched to a gene: 7. This CDR3 contains 15 residues. CDR1 is SGHRS, CDR2 YFSETQ, per germline. The CDR3 nucleotides are TGCGCCAGCAGCGAGGGACAGGGCAAAGCCGGGGAGCTGTTTTTT. Encoded protein: CASSEGQGKAGELFF.

This clone occurred once. Compared with germline, one end of the junction differs, possibly owing to a read error. This chain links TRBV12-3 or TRBV12-4 with TRBJ2-1; 8 bases align to TRBD1. The CDR3 spans 11 residues. This chain's CDR3 is CASSFWTGTIF. The CDR3 DNA reads as TGTGCCAGCAGTTTCTGGACAGGGACGATCTTC.

This clone was counted a single time. DNA of the CDR3: TGTGCCAGCAGCTTAGCTGCTAGCGGGGGTCAAGAGACCCAGTACTTC. It translates to CASSLAASGGQETQYF. V gene TRBV7-2 combines with J gene TRBJ2-5; TRBD2 matches 10 bases. Germline V gene lookup returns CDR1 SGHTA and CDR2 FQGNSA. This CDR3 comprises 16 residues. Unmatched junction bases numbered 3, after V lost 0 bases and J lost 2 bases.

This clone was found once. This chain links TRBV24-1 with TRBJ1-5, with 9 bases identical to TRBD1. The CDR3 totals 14 residues. V was pared by 5 bases and J by 4 bases, with 2 bases of the junction left unmatched. CDR1 is KGHDR, CDR2 SFDVKD, per germline. The chain's CDR3 is CATSAGTGNQPQHF. The CDR3 coding sequence is TGTGCCACCAGTGCCGGGACAGGGAATCAGCCCCAGCATTTT.

This clone appeared many times. The CDR3 DNA is TGTGCCAGCAGCCGTTGGAACACTGAAGCTTTCTTT. Amino acid sequence: CASSRWNTEAFF. The V call is TRBV5-8, the J call TRBJ1-1; no reliable D call. The CDR3 consists of 12 residues. The ends were cut back, 4 bases at V and 1 base at J, with 5 bases in the middle. Germline CDR1 SGHTS, CDR2 YDEGEE.

The chain is built from TRBV29-1 and TRBJ2-7; unclear D gene. V lost 6 bases and J 7 bases, leaving 13 bases between the germline ends. Germline V CDR1 and CDR2: SQVTM, ANQGSEA. This CDR3 has 11 amino acids. The CDR3 reads CSVHSGGEQYV. DNA for the CDR3: TGCAGCGTCCATTCCGGCGGAGAGCAGTACGTC.

This clone was counted a single time. V is TRBV20-1 and J is TRBJ2-1; 9 bases fit TRBD2. The CDR3 runs to 18 residues. Germline V CDR1 and CDR2: DFQATT, SNEGSKA (reference sequence). Unmatched junction bases numbered 14, after V lost 3 bases and J lost 2 bases. In DNA form, the CDR3 reads TGCAGTGCTAGTGGAACGCCGCGGGGGGGGACAGCCTACAATGAGCAGTTCTTC. As protein: CSASGTPRGGTAYNEQFF.

This chain joins TRBV29-1 and TRBJ2-1; 11 bases map to TRBD2. CDR3 length: 15 amino acids. The trim removed 5 bases at V and 4 bases at J, leaving 7 bases unmatched. CDR1 and CDR2 from the germline V gene are SQVTM and ANQGSEA. CDR3 nucleotide sequence: TGCAGCGTTCACTCTAGCGGGGGGAAGTACAATGAGCAGTTCTTC. Protein product: CSVHSSGGKYNEQFF.

The chain joins TRBV11-2 to TRBJ1-6, with 8 bases lining up with TRBD1. J was trimmed by 7 bases and V by 1 base; bases with no gene match: 9. The V gene's germline CDR1 is SGHAT and CDR2 FQNNGV. CDR3 length equals 17 residues. The CDR3 loop reads CASSLVARTGKNSPLHF. For the CDR3, the DNA is TGTGCCAGCAGCTTAGTTGCACGGACAGGGAAAAATTCACCCCTCCACTTT.

This clone was seen only a few times. The V call is TRBV7-9, the J call TRBJ2-1; 8 positions match TRBD2. In germline, CDR1 is SEHNR, CDR2 FQNEAQ (reference sequence). V dropped 5 bases and J dropped 7; count of bases not matched to a gene: 7. CDR3 size: 14 residues. CDR3 DNA sequence: TGTGCCAGCAGCCCCCCCGGGACTAGTAATGAGCAGTTCTTC. Residues: CASSPPGTSNEQFF.

The chain couples TRBV12-5 to TRBJ1-3; no clear D. The CDR3 contains 18 residues. Per the germline V gene, CDR1 is LGHNT and CDR2 is FRNRAP. V was pared by 1 base and J by 0 bases, with 16 bases between. CDR3 DNA: TGTGCTAGTGGTTTGGGCCGCAGTTTGGCCAGCTCTGGAAACACCATATATTTT. This translates into CASGLGRSLASSGNTIYF.

The chain combines TRBV30 with TRBJ1-5; the D gene is possibly TRBD1 (5 bases). From germline, CDR1 is GTSNPN and CDR2 SVGIG (reference sequence). Trimming removed 2 bases at V and 4 bases at J, with 9 bases between. The CDR3 length is 13 residues. CDR3 sequence (DNA): TGTGCCTGGAGTTCGGGGGGTAATCAGCCCCAGCATTTT. It codes for CAWSSGGNQPQHF. The complete variable domain, with remaining parts taken from reference TRBV30 and TRBJ1-5, reads SQTIHQWPATLVQPVGSPLSLECTVEGTSNPNLYWYRQAAGRGLQLLFYSVGIGQISSEVPQNLSASRPQDRQFILSSKKLLLSDSGFYLCAWSSGGNQPQHFGDGTRLSIL.

The chain employs TRBV2 and TRBJ2-2; D may be TRBD2 (6 bases). CDR1 is SNHLY and CDR2 is FYNNEI in the germline V gene. This CDR3 spans 15 amino acids. The ends were cut back, 4 bases at V and 1 base at J, with 10 bases in the middle. The CDR3 loop is CASSVHGGNTGELFF. The CDR3, as DNA: TGTGCCAGCAGTGTCCACGGGGGGAACACCGGGGAGCTGTTTTTT. The variable domain in full, with the rest retrieved from reference TRBV2 and TRBJ2-2, is EPEVTQTPSHQVTQMGQEVILRCVPISNHLYFYWYRQILGQKVEFLVSFYNNEISEKSEIFDDQFSVERPDGSNFTLKIRSTKLEDSAMYFCASSVHGGNTGELFFGEGSRLTVL.

The rearrangement uses TRBV5-1 and TRBJ1-1; a weak D match, TRBD1 (6 bases). The CDR3 has 13 residues. Germline CDR1 SGHRS, CDR2 YFSETQ. V gave up 4 bases and J gave up 1 base, with 8 bases separating them. The DNA of the CDR3 is TGCGCCAGCAGCCAAGGGGGGAACACTGAAGCTTTCTTT. Translated: CASSQGGNTEAFF.

The CDR3 nucleotides are TGTGCCAGCAGCCAAGATTATGGGACAGCCACCTACGAGCAGTACTTC. It yields the protein CASSQDYGTATYEQYF. V gene TRBV3-1 (or the pseudogene TRBV3-2) combines with J gene TRBJ2-7; 7 bases are shared with TRBD1. J was trimmed by 2 bases and V by 0 bases; bases with no gene match: 7. Germline CDR1 LGHDT, CDR2 YNNKEL (reference sequence). The CDR3 extends over 16 amino acids.

The chain couples TRBV7-2 to TRBJ1-2; D uncertain. The V gene's germline CDR1 is SGHTA and CDR2 FQGNSA. The CDR3 sequence is 13 residues long. V was trimmed by 7 bases and J by 4 bases, leaving 13 bases between them. The CDR3 bases are TGTGCCAGCACCCCCGGGAGGCCCTATGGCTACACCTTC. Translation: CASTPGRPYGYTF.

The genes are TRBV7-2 and TRBJ1-5, with 7 bases fitting TRBD1. The CDR3 runs to 14 residues. The germline V gene has CDR1 SGHTA and CDR2 FQGNSA. Trimming at V came to 3 bases and at J to 7 bases, leaving 6 bases not matched to a gene. The CDR3 DNA reads TGTGCCAGCAGCTTCGACAGGGAACGACAGCCCCAGCATTTT. This sequence encodes CASSFDRERQPQHF.

J is TRBJ1-5 and V is TRBV27, with 7 bases identical to TRBD1. From germline, CDR1 is MNHEY and CDR2 SMNVEV (reference sequence). The CDR3 runs to 18 residues. V lost 2 bases, J lost 0 bases, and 10 bases stayed unmatched. Here the CDR3 reads CASSLRSGTVGSNQPQHF. For the CDR3, the DNA is TGTGCCAGCAGTTTACGCAGTGGGACAGTTGGTAGCAATCAGCCCCAGCATTTT.

This chain links TRBV19 with TRBJ1-3; the match to TRBD1 covers 7 bases. With V trimmed by 6 bases and J by 0 bases, 5 bases remained unmatched. The CDR3 is 15 residues long. The germline gives CDR1 LNHDA, CDR2 SQIVND (reference sequence). For the CDR3, the DNA is TGTGCCAGTAGAAGACAGGGCTTCTCTGGAAACACCATATATTTT. The encoded protein is CASRRQGFSGNTIYF. Together with reference TRBV19 and TRBJ1-3, the CDR3 gives the full variable domain: DGGITQSPKYLFRKEGQNVTLSCEQNLNHDAMYWYRQDPGQGLRLIYYSQIVNDFQKGDIAEGYSVSREKKESFPLTVTSAQKNPTAFYLCASRRQGFSGNTIYFGEGSWLTVV.

The rearrangement links TRBV19 to TRBJ2-5; D gene unclear. V lost 5 bases and J 7 bases, leaving 11 bases between the germline ends. Germline CDR1 reads LNHDA; CDR2 reads SQIVND (reference sequence). CDR3 length: 12 amino acids. Here the CDR3 DNA reads TGTGCCAGTAGTTTCGCTAGTGGGACCCAGTACTTC. Its protein product is CASSFASGTQYF.

The chain uses TRBV7-2 and TRBJ2-4, with 8 bases lining up with TRBD1. Germline assignment: CDR1 SGHTA and CDR2 FQGNSA. This CDR3 is 15 amino acids long. The J segment lost 3 bases and the V segment lost 3 bases, leaving 4 bases of the junction unmatched. The CDR3 is CASSFRGQGKNIQYF. For the CDR3, the DNA is TGTGCCAGCAGCTTTCGTGGACAGGGCAAAAACATTCAGTACTTC.

The J gene is TRBJ2-3, the V gene TRBV21-1; no check of the table's D call, TRBD1, against the DNA was made. TRBV21-1 is given as a pseudogene. The CDR3 extends over 17 amino acids. The CDR3 DNA is TGTGCCAGCAGCAAAGGGAGGACAGGGTGGGCCACAGATACGCAGTATTTT. Its translation is CASSKGRTGWATDTQYF.

This chain connects TRBV5-8 to TRBJ1-2; tentatively, D is TRBD1 (5 bases). CDR1 is SGHTS and CDR2 is YDEGEE in the germline V gene. V lost 1 base and J 0 bases, leaving 19 bases between the germline ends. The CDR3 is made up of 18 amino acids. Written as DNA, the CDR3 is TGTGCCAGCAGCTTGACAGGCGGCGTCCCGCGAGCTAACTATGGCTACACCTTC. Protein sequence: CASSLTGGVPRANYGYTF.